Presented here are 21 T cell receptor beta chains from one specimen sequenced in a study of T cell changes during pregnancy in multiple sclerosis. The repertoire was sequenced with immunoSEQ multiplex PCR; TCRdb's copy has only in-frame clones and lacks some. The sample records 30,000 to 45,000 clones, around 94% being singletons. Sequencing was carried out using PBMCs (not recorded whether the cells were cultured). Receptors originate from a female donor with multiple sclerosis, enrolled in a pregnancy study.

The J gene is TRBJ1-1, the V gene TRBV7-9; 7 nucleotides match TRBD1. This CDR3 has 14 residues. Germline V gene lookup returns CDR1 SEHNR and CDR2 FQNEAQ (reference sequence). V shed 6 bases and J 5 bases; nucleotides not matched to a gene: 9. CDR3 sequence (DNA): TGTGCCAGCAGGACAGGACAGGATCGGACTGAAGCTTTCTTT. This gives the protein CASRTGQDRTEAFF. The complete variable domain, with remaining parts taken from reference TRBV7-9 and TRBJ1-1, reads DTGVSQNPRHKITKRGQNVTFRCDPISEHNRLYWYRQTLGQGPEFLTYFQNEAQLEKSRLLSDRFSAERPKGSFSTLEIQRTEQGDSAMYLCASRTGQDRTEAFFGQGTRLTVV.

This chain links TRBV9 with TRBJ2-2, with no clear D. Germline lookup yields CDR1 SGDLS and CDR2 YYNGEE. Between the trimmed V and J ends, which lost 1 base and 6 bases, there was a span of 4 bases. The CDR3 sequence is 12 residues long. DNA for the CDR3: TGTGCCAGCAGCGTACAGTCCGGGGAGCTGTTTTTT. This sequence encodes CASSVQSGELFF.

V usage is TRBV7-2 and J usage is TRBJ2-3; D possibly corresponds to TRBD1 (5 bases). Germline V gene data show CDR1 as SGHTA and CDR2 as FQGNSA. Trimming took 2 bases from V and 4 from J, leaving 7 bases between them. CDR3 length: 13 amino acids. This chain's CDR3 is CASSLRRADTQYF. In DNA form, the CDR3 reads TGTGCCAGCAGCTTACGCAGGGCAGATACGCAGTATTTT.

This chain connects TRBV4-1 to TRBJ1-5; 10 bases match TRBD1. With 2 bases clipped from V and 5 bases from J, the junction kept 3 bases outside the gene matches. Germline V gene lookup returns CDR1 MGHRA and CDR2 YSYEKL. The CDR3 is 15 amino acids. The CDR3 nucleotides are TGCGCCAGCAGCCAAATGGGGACAGGGGATCAGCCCCAGCATTTT. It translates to CASSQMGTGDQPQHF.

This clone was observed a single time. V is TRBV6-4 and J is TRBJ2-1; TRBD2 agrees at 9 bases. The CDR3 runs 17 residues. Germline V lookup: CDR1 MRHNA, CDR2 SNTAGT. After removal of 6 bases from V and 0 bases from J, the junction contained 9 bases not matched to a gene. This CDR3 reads CASSVASGGTSYNEQFF. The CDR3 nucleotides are TGTGCCAGCAGCGTCGCAAGCGGGGGGACCTCCTACAATGAGCAGTTCTTC.

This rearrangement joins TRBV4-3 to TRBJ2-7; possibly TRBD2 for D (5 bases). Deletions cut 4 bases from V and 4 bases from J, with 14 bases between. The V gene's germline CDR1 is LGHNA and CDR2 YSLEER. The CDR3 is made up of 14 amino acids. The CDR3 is CASSLLLGKYEQYF. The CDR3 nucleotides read TGCGCCAGCAGCCTTCTACTAGGAAAGTACGAGCAGTACTTC.

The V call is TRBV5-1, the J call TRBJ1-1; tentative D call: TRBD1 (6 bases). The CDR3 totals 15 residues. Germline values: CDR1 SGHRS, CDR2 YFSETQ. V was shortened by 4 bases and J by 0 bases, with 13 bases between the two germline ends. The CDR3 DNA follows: TGCGCCAGCAGCCCCAACAGGGAATTGAACACTGAAGCTTTCTTT. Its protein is CASSPNRELNTEAFF.

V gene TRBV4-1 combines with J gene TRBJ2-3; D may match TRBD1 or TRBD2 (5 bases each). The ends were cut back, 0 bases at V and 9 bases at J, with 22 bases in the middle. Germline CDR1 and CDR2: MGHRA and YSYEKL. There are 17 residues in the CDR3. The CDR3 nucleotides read TGCGCCAGCAGCCAAGAAAAAACGGGACGGGAAGTTGGAACGCAGTATTTT. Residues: CASSQEKTGREVGTQYF.

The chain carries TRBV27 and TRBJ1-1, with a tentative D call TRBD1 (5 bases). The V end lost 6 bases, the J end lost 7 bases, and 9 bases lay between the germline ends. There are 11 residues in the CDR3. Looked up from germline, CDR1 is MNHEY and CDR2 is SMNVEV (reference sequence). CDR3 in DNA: TGTGCCAGCAGGGGGACCGTTGAAGCTTTCTTT. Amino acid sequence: CASRGTVEAFF.

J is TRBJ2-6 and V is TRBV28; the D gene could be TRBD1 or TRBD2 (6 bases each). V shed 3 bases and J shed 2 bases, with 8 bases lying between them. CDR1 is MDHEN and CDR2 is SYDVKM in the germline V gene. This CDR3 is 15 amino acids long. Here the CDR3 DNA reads TGTGCCAGCAGTTTGGGGGGCGCTGGGGCCAACGTCCTGACTTTC. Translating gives CASSLGGAGANVLTF.

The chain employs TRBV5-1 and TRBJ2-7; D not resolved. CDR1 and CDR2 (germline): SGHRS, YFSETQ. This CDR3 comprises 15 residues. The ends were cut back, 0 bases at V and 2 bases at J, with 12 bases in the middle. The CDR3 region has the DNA TGCGCCAGCAGCTTGGACAAATCTGGCGCCTACGAGCAGTACTTC. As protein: CASSLDKSGAYEQYF.

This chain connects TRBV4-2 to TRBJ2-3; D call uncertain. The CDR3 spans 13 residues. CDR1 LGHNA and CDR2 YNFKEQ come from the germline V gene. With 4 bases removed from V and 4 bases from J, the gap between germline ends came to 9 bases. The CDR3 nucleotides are TGTGCCAGCAGCCGGAGCCAGCCAGATACGCAGTATTTT. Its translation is CASSRSQPDTQYF.

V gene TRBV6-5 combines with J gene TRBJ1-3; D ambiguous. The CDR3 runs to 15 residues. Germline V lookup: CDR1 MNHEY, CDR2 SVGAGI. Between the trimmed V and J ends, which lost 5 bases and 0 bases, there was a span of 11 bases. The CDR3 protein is CASSLEGPSGNTIYF. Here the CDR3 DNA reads TGTGCCAGCAGTCTCGAGGGCCCCTCTGGAAACACCATATATTTT.

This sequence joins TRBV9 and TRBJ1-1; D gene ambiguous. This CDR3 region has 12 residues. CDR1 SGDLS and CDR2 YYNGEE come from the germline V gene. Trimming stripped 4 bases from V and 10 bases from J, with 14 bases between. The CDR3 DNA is TGTGCCAGCAGCCCTCTCTTGGGTCCAGCTTTCTTT. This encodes CASSPLLGPAFF. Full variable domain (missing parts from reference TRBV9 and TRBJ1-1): DSGVTQTPKHLITATGQRVTLRCSPRSGDLSVYWYQQSLDQGLQFLIQYYNGEERAKGNILERFSAQQFPDLHSELNLSSLELGDSALYFCASSPLLGPAFFGQGTRLTVV.

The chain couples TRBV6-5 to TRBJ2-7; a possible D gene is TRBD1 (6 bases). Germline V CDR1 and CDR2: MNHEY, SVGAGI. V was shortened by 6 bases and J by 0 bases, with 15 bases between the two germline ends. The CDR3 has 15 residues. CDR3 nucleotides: TGTGCCAGCAGCCCTGACAGGTTACGCTCCTACGAGCAGTACTTC. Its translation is CASSPDRLRSYEQYF.

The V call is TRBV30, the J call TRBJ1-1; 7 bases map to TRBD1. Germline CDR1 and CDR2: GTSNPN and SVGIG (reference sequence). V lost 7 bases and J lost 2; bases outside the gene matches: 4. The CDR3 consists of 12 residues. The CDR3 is CASDRYNTEAFF. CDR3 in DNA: TGTGCCTCGGACAGGTACAACACTGAAGCTTTCTTT.

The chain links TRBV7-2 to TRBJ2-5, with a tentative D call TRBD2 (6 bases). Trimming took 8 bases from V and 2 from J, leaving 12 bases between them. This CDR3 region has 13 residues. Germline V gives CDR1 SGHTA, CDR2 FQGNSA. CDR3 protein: CASRRGKQETQYF. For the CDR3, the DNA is TGTGCCAGCCGCCGCGGGAAGCAAGAGACCCAGTACTTC. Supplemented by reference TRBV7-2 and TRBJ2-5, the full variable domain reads GAGVSQSPSNKVTEKGKDVELRCDPISGHTALYWYRQSLGQGLEFLIYFQGNSAPDKSGLPSDRFSAERTGGSVSTLTIQRTQQEDSAVYLCASRRGKQETQYFGPGTRLLVL.

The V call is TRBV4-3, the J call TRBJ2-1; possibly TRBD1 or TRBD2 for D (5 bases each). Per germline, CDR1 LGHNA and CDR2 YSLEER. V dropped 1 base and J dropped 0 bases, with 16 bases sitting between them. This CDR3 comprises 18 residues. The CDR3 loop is CASSQGGWGSLSYNEQFF. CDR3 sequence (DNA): TGCGCCAGCAGCCAAGGGGGTTGGGGGAGTCTCTCCTACAATGAGCAGTTCTTC.

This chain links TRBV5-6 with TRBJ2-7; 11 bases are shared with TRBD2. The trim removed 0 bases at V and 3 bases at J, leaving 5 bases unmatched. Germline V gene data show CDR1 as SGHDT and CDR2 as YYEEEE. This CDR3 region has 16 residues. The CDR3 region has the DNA TGTGCCAGCAGCTTGGGGCTAGCGGGAGGAGTCTACGAGCAGTACTTC. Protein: CASSLGLAGGVYEQYF. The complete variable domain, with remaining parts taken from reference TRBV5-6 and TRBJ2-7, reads DAGVTQSPTHLIKTRGQQVTLRCSPKSGHDTVSWYQQALGQGPQFIFQYYEEEERQRGNFPDRFSGHQFPNYSSELNVNALLLGDSALYLCASSLGLAGGVYEQYFGPGTRLTVT.

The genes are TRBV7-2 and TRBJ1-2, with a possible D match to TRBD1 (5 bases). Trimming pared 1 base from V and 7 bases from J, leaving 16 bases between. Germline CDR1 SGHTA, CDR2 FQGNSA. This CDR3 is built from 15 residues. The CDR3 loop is CASSLGVGGWGGYTF. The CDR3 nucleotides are TGTGCCAGCAGCTTAGGTGTCGGGGGTTGGGGTGGCTACACCTTC.

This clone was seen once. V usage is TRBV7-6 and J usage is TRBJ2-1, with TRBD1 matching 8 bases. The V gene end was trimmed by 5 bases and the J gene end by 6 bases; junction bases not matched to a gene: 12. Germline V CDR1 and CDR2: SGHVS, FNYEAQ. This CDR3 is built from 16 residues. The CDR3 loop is CASSPPGDRRTNEQFF. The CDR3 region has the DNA TGTGCCAGCAGCCCTCCTGGGGACAGGAGAACCAATGAGCAGTTCTTC. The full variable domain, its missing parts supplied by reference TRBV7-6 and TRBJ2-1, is GAGVSQSPRYKVTKRGQDVALRCDPISGHVSLYWYRQALGQGPEFLTYFNYEAQQDKSGLPNDRFSAERPEGSISTLTIQRTEQRDSAMYRCASSPPGDRRTNEQFFGPGTRLTVL.